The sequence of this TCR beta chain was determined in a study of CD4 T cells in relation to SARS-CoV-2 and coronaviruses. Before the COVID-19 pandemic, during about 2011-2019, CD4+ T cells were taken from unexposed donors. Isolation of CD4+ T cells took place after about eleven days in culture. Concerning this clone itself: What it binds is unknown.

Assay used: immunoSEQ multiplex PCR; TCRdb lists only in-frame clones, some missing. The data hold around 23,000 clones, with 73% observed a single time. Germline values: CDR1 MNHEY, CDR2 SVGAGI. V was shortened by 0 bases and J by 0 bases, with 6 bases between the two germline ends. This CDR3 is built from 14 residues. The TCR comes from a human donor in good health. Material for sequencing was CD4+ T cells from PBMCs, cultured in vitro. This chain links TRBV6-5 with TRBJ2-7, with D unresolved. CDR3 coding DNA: TGTGCCAGCAGTTACTCGAGAGGCTCCTACGAGCAGTACTTC. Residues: CASSYSRGSYEQYF.